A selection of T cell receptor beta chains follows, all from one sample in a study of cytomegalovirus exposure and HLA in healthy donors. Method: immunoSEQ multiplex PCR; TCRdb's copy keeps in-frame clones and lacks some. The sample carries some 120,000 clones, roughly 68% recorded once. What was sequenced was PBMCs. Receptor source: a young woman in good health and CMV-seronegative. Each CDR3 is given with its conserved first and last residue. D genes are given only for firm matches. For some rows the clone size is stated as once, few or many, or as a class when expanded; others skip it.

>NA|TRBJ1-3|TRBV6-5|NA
TGTGCCAGCAGTCAAACAGGAGTACGAAACACCATATATTTT
CASSQTGVRNTIYF
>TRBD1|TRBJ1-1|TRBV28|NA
TGTGCCAGCAGCTCCCCGATAGGGGACAGGGAGAACACTGAAGCTTTCTTT
CASSSPIGDRENTEAFF
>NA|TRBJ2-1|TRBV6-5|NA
TGTGCCAGCAGTTACAGTCCTCGGGACAATGAGCAGTTCTTC
CASSYSPRDNEQFF
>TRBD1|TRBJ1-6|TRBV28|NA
TGTGCCAGCAGTCGGACCGGGACAGGGGGCCGATCACCCCTCCACTTT
CASSRTGTGGRSPLHF
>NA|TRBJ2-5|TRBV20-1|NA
TGCAGTGCTATGGGAGAGGAGACCCAGTACTTC
CSAMGEETQYF
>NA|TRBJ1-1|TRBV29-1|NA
TGCAGCGTAGACCCACAGGGTTCTAACACTGAAGCTTTCTTT
CSVDPQGSNTEAFF
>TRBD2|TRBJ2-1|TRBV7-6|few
TGTGCCAGCAGCCCCGGTCCACTAGCGGGCAATGAGCAGTTCTTC
CASSPGPLAGNEQFF
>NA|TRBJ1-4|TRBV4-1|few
TGCGCCAGCAGCCATCCCGGTCGGCGGCGACTGAGGGAACTGTTTTTT
CASSHPGRRRLRELFF
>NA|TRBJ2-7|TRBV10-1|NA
TGCGCCAGCAGTGAGGCGCCACTCTACGAGCAGTACTTC
CASSEAPLYEQYF
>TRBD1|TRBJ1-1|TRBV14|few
TGTGCCAGCAGTCGACGGGGACAGGCGAACACTGAAGCTTTCTTT
CASSRRGQANTEAFF
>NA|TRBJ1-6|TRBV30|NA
TGTGCCTGGAGCAGAGTGGGCTACTATAATTCACCCCTCCACTTT
CAWSRVGYYNSPLHF
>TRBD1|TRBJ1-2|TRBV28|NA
TGTGCCAGCTATGGACAGGGGGTCGATGGCTACACCTTC
CASYGQGVDGYTF
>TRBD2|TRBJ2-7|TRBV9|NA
TGTGCCAGCAGCGTAGGCGGGAGCTCCTACGAGCAGTACTTC
CASSVGGSSYEQYF
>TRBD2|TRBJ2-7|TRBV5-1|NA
TGCGCCAGCAGCACTAGCGGGAGGCTCAACGAGCAGTACTTC
CASSTSGRLNEQYF
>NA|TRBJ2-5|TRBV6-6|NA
TGTGCCAGCAGTCTAGAGTACCAAGAGACCCAGTACTTC
CASSLEYQETQYF
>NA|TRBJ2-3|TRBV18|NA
TGTGCCAGCTCACCCCAGGGGAGGGCGGATACGCAGTATTTT
CASSPQGRADTQYF
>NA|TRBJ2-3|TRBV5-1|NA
TGCGCCAGCAGCTCAGGAGGCGGGGGACACACAGATACGCAGTATTTT
CASSSGGGGHTDTQYF
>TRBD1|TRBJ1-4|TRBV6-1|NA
TGTGCCAGCAGCGAATACCTGGGACAGGGTGGAGAAGAAAAACTGTTTTTT
CASSEYLGQGGEEKLFF